This is a list of T cell receptor beta chains from one sample in a study of memory CD4+ T cells and cytomegalovirus serostatus. Here immunoSEQ multiplex PCR was the method, and the copy in TCRdb shows in-frame clones only, minus some. The sample consists of some 95,000 clones, 80% of them appearing once. Material: memory CD4+ T cells from blood. These receptors were taken from an adult in good health and CMV-seropositive. Each CDR3 is given with its conserved first and last residue. A D gene is named only where the DNA matches it firmly. Not all rows give a size; the values are once, few, many and, for expanded clones, a class.

TRBV5-1	.	TRBJ2-2	.	CASSLVPDRTTGELFF	TGCGCCAGCAGCTTGGTTCCAGACAGAACAACCGGGGAGCTGTTTTTT
TRBV15	.	TRBJ1-2	.	CATSRESGRPTF	TGTGCCACCAGCAGAGAGTCCGGCCGCCCCACCTTC
TRBV19	.	TRBJ2-7	.	CASSMTATTYEQYF	TGTGCCAGTAGTATGACAGCAACAACCTACGAGCAGTACTTC
TRBV18	.	TRBJ1-1	.	CASSPPGGGTEAFF	TGTGCCAGCTCACCCCCCGGGGGGGGCACTGAAGCTTTCTTT
TRBV27	.	TRBJ2-1	TRBD2	CASSPLRLAGSTYNEQFF	TGTGCCAGCAGTCCTCTACGACTAGCGGGAAGCACCTACAATGAGCAGTTCTTC
TRBV20-1	.	TRBJ2-7	.	CSAFEGEQYF	TGCAGTGCCTTCGAGGGGGAGCAGTACTTC
TRBV5-1	.	TRBJ2-1	.	CASSLGTTKGEQFF	TGCGCCAGCAGCTTAGGGACCACCAAGGGTGAGCAGTTCTTC
TRBV6-1	.	TRBJ1-5	.	CASSSKWDSNQPQHF	TGTGCCAGCAGTTCAAAATGGGATAGCAATCAGCCCCAGCATTTT
TRBV4-3	.	TRBJ2-5	TRBD2	CASSQDGGLAGGETQYF	TGCGCCAGCAGCCAAGATGGGGGACTAGCGGGAGGAGAGACCCAGTACTTC
TRBV7-6	.	TRBJ1-1	.	CASSLLGPDTEAFF	TGTGCCAGCAGCCTCCTAGGGCCGGACACTGAAGCTTTCTTT
TRBV4-1	few	TRBJ2-7	.	CASSQVSGWSDEQYF	TGCGCCAGCAGCCAAGTGTCAGGGTGGAGCGACGAGCAGTACTTC
TRBV6-5	.	TRBJ2-5	.	CASRGYGETQYF	TGTGCCAGCAGGGGCTACGGGGAGACCCAGTACTTC
TRBV27	.	TRBJ1-2	TRBD1	CASKDRDYGYTF	TGTGCCAGCAAGGACAGGGACTATGGCTACACCTTC